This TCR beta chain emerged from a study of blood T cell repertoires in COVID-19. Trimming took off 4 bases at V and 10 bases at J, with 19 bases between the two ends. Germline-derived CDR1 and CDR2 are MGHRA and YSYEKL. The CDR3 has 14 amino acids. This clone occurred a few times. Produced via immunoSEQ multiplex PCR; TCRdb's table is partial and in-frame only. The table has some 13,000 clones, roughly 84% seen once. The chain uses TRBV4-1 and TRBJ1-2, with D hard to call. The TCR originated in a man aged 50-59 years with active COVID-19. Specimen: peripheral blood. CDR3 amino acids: CASSPSRGLATYTF. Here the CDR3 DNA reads TGCGCCAGCAGCCCCTCCCGCGGTCTCGCAACCTACACCTTC.